Reported below is one T cell receptor beta chain. Germline CDR1 reads SGHAT; CDR2 reads FQNNGV. Deletions cut 2 bases from V and 7 bases from J, with 20 bases between. This CDR3 has 16 amino acids. Clones were sequenced by immunoSEQ multiplex PCR, and TCRdb holds only the in-frame ones, with some missing. The sample lists under 150,000 clones, 60% to 85% occurring once. This entry belongs to a study of blood T cell repertoires in COVID-19. The chain employs TRBV11-2 and TRBJ1-2; unclear D gene. This TCR was recovered from a woman of 80 years or more with active or convalescent COVID-19. The sequencing input was peripheral blood. In nucleotides, the CDR3 is TGTGCCAGCAGCTTAATCCCTAGCGAACGCGGCGGTGGCTACACCTTC. Translating it yields CASSLIPSERGGGYTF.